In its sample, the clone carrying this TCR beta chain was seen many times. The target antigen is unknown. All donors came from Russia, were Caucasian and healthy, and spanned ages about 6 to 95. The record originates from a study of blood T cells in healthy people across ages. At the level of the study: Capture by template switching was about one barcoded beta molecule per two T cells.

The ends lost 6 bases at V and 0 bases at J; junction bases unmatched: 5. The germline V gene has CDR1 MNHEY and CDR2 SVGAGI. The CDR3 spans 15 residues. A second roughly 7 to 12 cycle PCR used barcoded and J-beta primers. From the 5' RACE reads, TCRdb called clonotypes with MiXCR, one entry per CDR3 protein. Of some 900,000 distinct CDR3 sequences in the sample, under 30% are singletons; the top ten hold roughly 17%. Overall study findings and caveats: Greater diversity and more naive CD4+ cells were seen in long-lived donors than in aged donors.

This sequence was found in an elderly woman in good health. Material: blood. The chain couples TRBV6-5 to TRBJ2-5; 9 nucleotides agree with TRBD2. CDR3 in DNA: TGTGCCAGCAGGGCGGGGGGGCCGTACCAAGAGACCCAGTACTTC. The encoded protein is CASRAGGPYQETQYF.